These 27 T cell receptor beta chains were sequenced from one sample in a study of blood T cell repertoires in COVID-19 (TCRdb year 2020). Library creation used the immunoSEQ multiplex PCR assay. The table comes from immuneACCESS by way of TCRdb, which keeps in-frame sequences with V and J called. Part of the clones is missing from these tables; in studies checked, under half for an unresolved V gene and the rest for unknown reasons. For this sample there are fewer than 120,000 clones; nearly 90% appear just once. Around 4.9% of the sample is taken by the ten largest. Sequencing was done on a sample of peripheral blood. These receptors were taken from a human donor in a cohort sampled during active COVID-19.

The chain's CDR3 is CASSLGSGVSYGYTF. DNA for the CDR3: TGTGCCAGCAGTCTGGGTAGCGGGGTTAGCTATGGCTACACCTTC. The chain is built from TRBV28 and TRBJ1-2; D is ambiguous. With 5 bases removed from V and 4 bases from J, the gap between germline ends came to 17 bases. Germline assignment: CDR1 MDHEN and CDR2 SYDVKM. This CDR3 is built from 15 residues.

The V gene is TRBV24-1, the J gene TRBJ2-2; D is ambiguous. The CDR3 consists of 14 residues. The V end was cut by 3 bases, the J end by 5 bases, with 9 bases between. The germline gives CDR1 KGHDR, CDR2 SFDVKD. The CDR3 DNA sequence: TGTGCCACCAGTGATCCTGGGCATACCGGGGAGCTGTTTTTT. It yields the protein CATSDPGHTGELFF.

V is TRBV5-1 and J is TRBJ1-6; TRBD1 might be the D (6 bases). The ends were cut back, 3 bases at V and 7 bases at J, with 11 bases in the middle. Germline loops: CDR1 SGHRS, CDR2 YFSETQ. This CDR3 comprises 14 residues. Here the CDR3 DNA reads TGCGCCAGCAGCTCAGGGGAAGGAAATTCACCCCTCCACTTT. Residues: CASSSGEGNSPLHF. The variable domain in full, completed from reference TRBV5-1 and TRBJ1-6, reads KAGVTQTPRYLIKTRGQQVTLSCSPISGHRSVSWYQQTPGQGLQFLFEYFSETQRNKGNFPGRFSGRQFSNSRSEMNVSTLELGDSALYLCASSSGEGNSPLHFGNGTRLTVT.

This clone was seen just once. The genes are TRBV7-9 and TRBJ2-1; TRBD2 agrees at 11 bases. The CDR3 length is 18 residues. V dropped 5 bases and J dropped 0; count of bases not matched to a gene: 9. Germline values: CDR1 SEHNR, CDR2 FQNEAQ (reference sequence). The CDR3 nucleotides are TGTGCCAGCAGCAAAACGGGACTAGCGGAAAGCTCCTACAATGAGCAGTTCTTC. The encoded protein is CASSKTGLAESSYNEQFF.

V usage is TRBV7-2 and J usage is TRBJ2-7; maybe TRBD2 (6 bases). The CDR3 spans 14 residues. Trimming took off 7 bases at V and 6 bases at J, with 19 bases between the two ends. Germline CDR1 is SGHTA and CDR2 is FQGNSA. In DNA form, the CDR3 reads TGTGCCAGCACCCCAGATTGGCAGCGGGCCGAGCAGTACTTC. This gives the protein CASTPDWQRAEQYF.

The gene calls are TRBV7-8 and TRBJ2-1; 13 bases fit TRBD2. The CDR3 consists of 17 residues. With 1 base clipped from V and 14 bases from J, the junction kept 14 bases outside the gene matches. Germline V gene sequence: CDR1 SGHVS, CDR2 FQNEAQ. This CDR3 reads CASSLDSWTSGSRREFF. CDR3 nucleotides: TGTGCCAGCAGCTTAGATTCGTGGACTAGCGGGAGCAGGAGGGAGTTCTTC.

This chain uses TRBV7-2 with TRBJ2-1, with TRBD1 as a possible D gene (6 bases). The CDR3 spans 14 residues. V lost 7 bases, J lost 7 bases, and 17 bases lay in between. Germline V gives CDR1 SGHTA, CDR2 FQGNSA. The CDR3 DNA reads as TGTGCCAGCACCTTGGGGCAGGGGTGGAATGAGCAGTTCTTC. Residues: CASTLGQGWNEQFF.

Only a few counts were recorded for this clone. This chain's CDR3 is CASSQAPQGGSSPLHF. The CDR3 DNA follows: TGTGCCAGCAGCCAAGCCCCACAGGGAGGGAGTTCACCCCTCCACTTT. V is TRBV4-2 and J is TRBJ1-6, with D perhaps matching TRBD1 (6 bases). The CDR3 runs to 16 residues. Between the trimmed V and J ends, which lost 1 base and 9 bases, there was a span of 16 bases. The germline V gene encodes CDR1 LGHNA and CDR2 YNFKEQ.

The chain employs TRBV30 and TRBJ2-7, with 7 bases fitting TRBD1. The CDR3 is 12 residues long. Trimming at V came to 8 bases and at J to 2 bases, leaving 6 bases not matched to a gene. The germline V gene has CDR1 GTSNPN and CDR2 SVGIG (reference sequence). The CDR3 protein is CATTGLTYEQYF. In nucleotides, the CDR3 is TGTGCCACGACAGGGCTAACCTACGAGCAGTACTTC.

This clone was seen a few times. The chain is built from TRBV5-6 and TRBJ2-7, with 8 bases fitting TRBD1. CDR3 length equals 14 residues. Germline assignment: CDR1 SGHDT and CDR2 YYEEEE. V gave up 3 bases and J gave up 6 bases; unmatched junction bases: 8. The CDR3 loop reads CASSYGQGLREQYF. CDR3 coding DNA: TGTGCCAGCAGCTACGGACAGGGACTGCGCGAGCAGTACTTC.

V and J are TRBV9 and TRBJ1-1; 10 bases line up with TRBD1. Losses at the gene ends were 3 bases for V and 3 bases for J; bases not matched to a gene: 5. Looked up from germline, CDR1 is SGDLS and CDR2 is YYNGEE. The CDR3 consists of 15 residues. The CDR3 protein is CASSALGTGDTEAFF. The CDR3 bases are TGTGCCAGCAGCGCCCTCGGGACAGGGGACACTGAAGCTTTCTTT.

The J gene is TRBJ2-2, the V gene TRBV9; possibly TRBD1 for D (6 bases). This CDR3 comprises 14 residues. The germline V gene encodes CDR1 SGDLS and CDR2 YYNGEE. Trimming took 3 bases from V and 7 from J, leaving 13 bases between them. The CDR3: CASSASRTDGELFF. The CDR3 bases are TGTGCCAGCAGCGCGTCCAGGACAGACGGGGAGCTGTTTTTT. Full variable domain (outside the CDR3, taken from reference TRBV9 and TRBJ2-2): DSGVTQTPKHLITATGQRVTLRCSPRSGDLSVYWYQQSLDQGLQFLIQYYNGEERAKGNILERFSAQQFPDLHSELNLSSLELGDSALYFCASSASRTDGELFFGEGSRLTVL.

The rearrangement uses TRBV7-8 and TRBJ2-7; TRBD1 matches 7 bases. The CDR3 is 13 amino acids. CDR1 is SGHVS, CDR2 FQNEAQ, per germline. V was pared by 5 bases and J by 8 bases, with 9 bases of the junction left unmatched. In nucleotides, the CDR3 is TGTGCCAGCAGCCCGGACAGGCCCGGCAAGCAGTACTTC. It translates to CASSPDRPGKQYF.

J is TRBJ1-1 and V is TRBV6-5, with D unclear. The V end was cut by 0 bases, the J end by 8 bases, with 16 bases between. From germline, CDR1 is MNHEY and CDR2 SVGAGI. The CDR3 covers 15 residues. The CDR3 is CASSYSPHVTYEAFF. The DNA for the CDR3 is TGTGCCAGCAGTTACTCTCCCCATGTCACCTACGAAGCTTTCTTT.

The V gene is TRBV9, the J gene TRBJ1-1, with 7 bases fitting TRBD1. Germline V gene lookup returns CDR1 SGDLS and CDR2 YYNGEE. This CDR3 contains 15 residues. V was clipped by 1 base and J by 4 bases; unmatched bases: 7. CDR3 sequence: CASSVTTGTGTEAFF. CDR3 in DNA: TGTGCCAGCAGCGTAACGACAGGGACGGGCACTGAAGCTTTCTTT.

The DNA of the CDR3 is TGCGCCAGCAGCCCGCTCCGGACAGGGGGCAATGAGCAGTTCTTC. Encoded protein: CASSPLRTGGNEQFF. V gene TRBV5-1 combines with J gene TRBJ2-1, with 10 nucleotides matching TRBD1. CDR1 SGHRS and CDR2 YFSETQ come from the germline V gene. The CDR3 extends over 15 amino acids. Germline trimming cut 4 bases from V and 6 bases from J; bases unmatched to any gene: 7.

The chain uses TRBV6-5 and TRBJ2-7; the match to TRBD2 covers 16 bases. CDR1 and CDR2 from the germline V gene are MNHEY and SVGAGI. Trimming at V came to 4 bases and at J to 5 bases, leaving 5 bases not matched to a gene. CDR3 length: 16 residues. The CDR3 is CASSWGLAGGPNEQYF. CDR3 nucleotides: TGTGCCAGCAGTTGGGGACTAGCGGGAGGGCCCAACGAGCAGTACTTC.

CDR3: CASSWGSGQGETQYF. DNA for the CDR3: TGCGCCAGCAGCTGGGGATCGGGACAGGGAGAGACCCAGTACTTC. This chain links TRBV5-1 with TRBJ2-5; TRBD1 matches 9 bases. The CDR3 loop spans 15 amino acids. V dropped 3 bases and J dropped 4; count of bases not matched to a gene: 7. CDR1 is SGHRS, CDR2 YFSETQ, per germline.

CDR3 amino acids: CASRGQANTGELFF. DNA of the CDR3: TGTGCCAGCAGGGGACAGGCGAACACCGGGGAGCTGTTTTTT. The chain joins TRBV6-6 to TRBJ2-2, with 8 bases aligning to TRBD1. The germline CDR1 and CDR2 sequences are MNHNY and SVGAGI (reference sequence). The CDR3 contains 14 residues. The J segment lost 0 bases and the V segment lost 6 bases, leaving 0 bases of the junction unmatched.

The chain is built from TRBV3-1 (or the pseudogene TRBV3-2) and TRBJ1-4; 7 nucleotides agree with TRBD1. The CDR3 sequence is 16 residues long. The germline V gene has CDR1 LGHDT and CDR2 YNNKEL (reference sequence). Trimming cost V 2 bases and J 7 bases; bases outside gene matches: 10. The CDR3 loop reads CASSQREGALGEKLFF. The CDR3 DNA follows: TGTGCCAGCAGCCAACGCGAGGGGGCATTGGGTGAAAAACTGTTTTTT.

The chain joins TRBV5-8 to TRBJ2-1, with D tentatively TRBD2 (6 bases). Germline V gives CDR1 SGHTS, CDR2 YDEGEE. The V end was cut by 0 bases, the J end by 7 bases, with 14 bases between. The CDR3 has 15 amino acids. The CDR3 DNA is TGTGCCAGCAGCTTGGACAGAGATGGGGGGAATGAGCAGTTCTTC. Translating it yields CASSLDRDGGNEQFF.

This sequence joins TRBV5-6 and TRBJ1-2; a possible D gene is TRBD1 (5 bases). Trimming pared 5 bases from V and 4 bases from J, leaving 18 bases between. Germline V gives CDR1 SGHDT, CDR2 YYEEEE. This CDR3 comprises 15 residues. CDR3 loop: CASSSPTVNPYGYTF. The CDR3 nucleotides read TGTGCCAGCAGTTCTCCGACAGTTAACCCCTATGGCTACACCTTC. The full variable domain, with the rest looked up from reference TRBV5-6 and TRBJ1-2, is DAGVTQSPTHLIKTRGQQVTLRCSPKSGHDTVSWYQQALGQGPQFIFQYYEEEERQRGNFPDRFSGHQFPNYSSELNVNALLLGDSALYLCASSSPTVNPYGYTFGSGTRLTVV.

The rearrangement uses TRBV19 and TRBJ2-7; 8 nucleotides line up with TRBD2. Germline CDR1 reads LNHDA; CDR2 reads SQIVND (reference sequence). The CDR3 extends over 18 amino acids. V shed 4 bases, J shed 0 bases, and the junction held 14 bases outside the gene matches. CDR3 protein: CASSSGLASGSVSYEQYF. The CDR3 nucleotides are TGTGCCAGTAGTAGCGGCCTCGCGAGCGGGAGTGTCTCCTACGAGCAGTACTTC. Variable domain in full (rest from reference TRBV19 and TRBJ2-7): DGGITQSPKYLFRKEGQNVTLSCEQNLNHDAMYWYRQDPGQGLRLIYYSQIVNDFQKGDIAEGYSVSREKKESFPLTVTSAQKNPTAFYLCASSSGLASGSVSYEQYFGPGTRLTVT.

The rearrangement joins TRBV6-1 to TRBJ1-6; D remains unclear. CDR1 is MNHNS and CDR2 is SASEGT in the germline V gene. Deletions cut 0 bases from V and 8 bases from J, with 5 bases between. This CDR3 has 13 amino acids. This CDR3 reads CASSEASDSPLHF. CDR3 nucleotides: TGTGCCAGCAGTGAAGCTAGCGATTCACCCCTCCACTTT.

The V gene is TRBV5-8, the J gene TRBJ1-5, with D tentatively TRBD1 (5 bases). The ends were cut back, 1 base at V and 6 bases at J, with 17 bases in the middle. Germline values: CDR1 SGHTS, CDR2 YDEGEE. The length of the CDR3 is 16 residues. This CDR3 reads CASSLNVGAHGQPQHF. CDR3 coding DNA: TGTGCCAGCAGCTTGAATGTAGGGGCCCACGGTCAGCCCCAGCATTTT.

The chain has TRBV18 and TRBJ1-4; D uncertain. Germline-derived CDR1 and CDR2 are KGHSH and LQKENI. Trimming took off 4 bases at V and 0 bases at J, with 12 bases between the two ends. The CDR3 totals 16 residues. CDR3 in amino acids: CASSLAGAATNEKLFF. As DNA, the CDR3 is TGTGCCAGCTCACTGGCGGGAGCTGCAACTAATGAAAAACTGTTTTTT.

This sequence joins TRBV5-1 and TRBJ2-7; 7 bases match TRBD2. Per the germline V gene, CDR1 is SGHRS and CDR2 is YFSETQ. The length of the CDR3 is 15 residues. Trimming at V came to 4 bases and at J to 3 bases, leaving 10 bases not matched to a gene. The CDR3 DNA reads as TGCGCCAGCAGCGGGGCAGGGAGGGGATACTACGAGCAGTACTTC. Protein sequence: CASSGAGRGYYEQYF.